Presented here are 10 T cell receptor beta chains from one specimen sequenced in a study of T-cell memory formation after mild COVID-19. TCRdb ran MiXCR on the 5' RACE reads and lists one entry per CDR3 protein. The sample contains around 470,000 distinct CDR3 sequences, around 20% of which appear only once. The sample was PBMCs or a T cell subset sorted from them (not recorded which). These receptors were taken from an adult woman who had mild COVID-19 (a few samples of this study predate the infection). Cell type and time point are not known.

The sample holds a few counts of this clonotype. The rearrangement uses TRBV5-1 and TRBJ2-1; 9 bases are shared with TRBD1. The CDR3 extends over 18 amino acids. Trimming removed 4 bases from V and 6 bases from J; junction bases left unmatched: 17. Germline CDR1 is SGHRS and CDR2 is YFSETQ. CDR3 sequence (DNA): TGCGCCAGCAGCGGGGGACAGGGATCGACCCCTGGCGGCAATGAGCAGTTCTTC. It yields the protein CASSGGQGSTPGGNEQFF.

The rearrangement joins TRBV20-1 to TRBJ2-3, with TRBD1 identical over 12 bases. V trimming: 6 bases; J trimming: 1 base; junction bases outside the gene matches: 5. The V gene's germline CDR1 is DFQATT and CDR2 SNEGSKA (reference sequence). CDR3 length: 15 amino acids. DNA of the CDR3: TGCAGTGCGACGGGACAGGGGGCTGGCACAGATACGCAGTATTTT. It translates to CSATGQGAGTDTQYF.

The chain joins TRBV24-1 to TRBJ2-7; 8 bases align to TRBD1. Germline V gives CDR1 KGHDR, CDR2 SFDVKD. There are 18 residues in the CDR3. V lost 5 bases, J lost 0 bases, and 14 bases stayed unmatched. CDR3 sequence: CATSASPGTGFSSYEQYF. The DNA for the CDR3 is TGTGCCACCAGTGCCAGTCCCGGGACAGGTTTCAGCTCCTACGAGCAGTACTTC.

The rearrangement uses TRBV9 and TRBJ1-6; 7 positions match TRBD1. Unmatched junction bases numbered 7, after V lost 3 bases and J lost 7 bases. CDR3 length: 15 residues. The germline V gene encodes CDR1 SGDLS and CDR2 YYNGEE. The CDR3 DNA follows: TGTGCCAGCAGCGCTCAAGGACAGGCAAATTCACCCCTCCACTTT. Amino acid sequence: CASSAQGQANSPLHF.

The chain recombines TRBV20-1 with TRBJ2-5; 8 nucleotides match TRBD1. Germline V CDR1 and CDR2: DFQATT, SNEGSKA (reference sequence). The CDR3 runs to 13 residues. V gave up 3 bases and J gave up 6 bases; unmatched junction bases: 6. The CDR3 region has the DNA TGCAGTGCTAGGGTCCAGGGGGCAAAGACCCAGTACTTC. Translated, it gives CSARVQGAKTQYF.

This sequence joins TRBV11-2 and TRBJ2-7; the D gene is possibly TRBD2 (6 bases). The CDR3 consists of 15 residues. The V gene's germline CDR1 is SGHAT and CDR2 FQNNGV. V was clipped by 5 bases and J by 0 bases, with 14 bases between them. This CDR3 reads CASSESPAGSYEQYF. The CDR3, as DNA: TGTGCCAGCAGCGAATCACCAGCGGGCTCCTACGAGCAGTACTTC.

V is TRBV7-8 and J is TRBJ2-1, with D possibly being TRBD1 or TRBD2 (5 bases each). The CDR3 runs 16 residues. The V gene lost 1 base and the J gene lost 1 base, with 11 bases spanning the gap. The germline gives CDR1 SGHVS, CDR2 FQNEAQ. Here the CDR3 reads CASSLGEGYSYNEQFF. Written as DNA, the CDR3 is TGTGCCAGCAGCTTAGGAGAGGGGTATTCCTACAATGAGCAGTTCTTC.

This clonotype was picked up a small number of times. V is TRBV7-2 and J is TRBJ1-1; D not resolved. V lost 1 base and J lost 7, with 7 bases in between. In germline, CDR1 is SGHTA, CDR2 FQGNSA. The CDR3 extends over 12 amino acids. CDR3 sequence (DNA): TGTGCCAGCAGCTTAGGGTGGGTTGAAGCTTTCTTT. It codes for CASSLGWVEAFF.

The chain carries TRBV6-1 and TRBJ1-5; TRBD1 might be the D (5 bases). V lost 2 bases, J lost 5 bases, and 10 bases lay in between. This CDR3 comprises 14 residues. Germline V gene lookup returns CDR1 MNHNS and CDR2 SASEGT. CDR3: CASSETGNYQPQHF. CDR3 coding DNA: TGTGCCAGCAGTGAAACAGGAAACTATCAGCCCCAGCATTTT.

The gene calls are TRBV27 and TRBJ1-2; tentatively, D is TRBD1 (6 bases). The CDR3 has 13 amino acids. Trimming removed 5 bases at V and 8 bases at J, with 15 bases between. Per germline, CDR1 MNHEY and CDR2 SMNVEV (reference sequence). The CDR3: CASSIQGRGGYTF. DNA of the CDR3: TGTGCCAGCAGTATACAGGGCAGGGGCGGCTACACCTTC.